The TCR beta chain under discussion was sequenced for a study of blood T cell repertoires in COVID-19. Turning to the study itself: The origin of the acute and convalescent COVID-19 samples was the United States, Italy and Spain. PBMCs, B-cell-depleted T cells, or T cells were the source of the cDNA or gDNA that made up the material.

The germline V and J ends were trimmed by 5 bases and 6 bases, with 22 bases remaining between them. Germline V lookup: CDR1 MNHNY, CDR2 SVGAGI (reference sequence). The CDR3 contains 16 residues. In the original workflow: Estimation of nucleated cell counts relied on the amplification of reference gene primers. TCRdb's table, derived via immunoSEQ multiplex PCR, lists solely in-frame clones and lacks some. The V and J calls and the clone size are those of that table, but D and trimming were determined from the DNA. The sample lists roughly 40,000 clones; 70% to 90% were seen once. Sequenced sample: peripheral blood. The source is a human donor in a cohort sampled during active COVID-19. The chain joins TRBV6-6 to TRBJ1-2; weak D call: TRBD1 (6 bases). The CDR3 coding sequence is TGTGCCAGCAGTCCAGGGCCGGCAGGGGATAAGGATGGCTACACCTTC. Translated, it gives CASSPGPAGDKDGYTF.